Shown below are 21 T cell receptor beta chains from a single sample sequenced in a study of shared clonotypes between healthy human individuals. The naive CD8 subset, CD45RO-negative cells positively selected for CCR7, excluded terminally differentiated effector memory CD45RA+ cells. Produced via immunoSEQ multiplex PCR; TCRdb's table is partial and in-frame only. The sample includes 2 million to 2.5 million clones, under 95% of them seen just once. Source material: naive CD8+ T cells from PBMCs. The receptors shown here come from a man between 18 and 35 years old in good health. Some clones in this sample may be carry-over from other donors' samples.

The rearrangement uses TRBV6-6 and TRBJ1-1; D possibly corresponds to TRBD1 (5 bases). V lost 5 bases to trimming and J lost 2 bases, with 18 bases between them. In germline, CDR1 is MNHNY, CDR2 SVGAGI (reference sequence). The CDR3 totals 16 residues. The CDR3 sequence: CASSTGTLHPNTEAFF. CDR3 coding DNA: TGTGCCAGCAGTACCGGGACTCTTCATCCCAACACTGAAGCTTTCTTT.

The chain joins TRBV28 to TRBJ2-1, with 11 bases aligning to TRBD2. The J segment lost 4 bases and the V segment lost 10 bases, leaving 6 bases of the junction unmatched. Germline-derived CDR1 and CDR2 are MDHEN and SYDVKM. This CDR3 is 14 amino acids long. The CDR3 DNA reads as TGTGCCATCGTAGCGGGGGGGCCTTACAATGAGCAGTTCTTC. Translating gives CAIVAGGPYNEQFF.

Note on this clone: Other DNA sequences of this sample code for an identical CDR3. This chain connects TRBV27 to TRBJ2-7; D not resolved. Trimming left V 1 base short and J 1 base short, with 8 bases between. Germline lookup yields CDR1 MNHEY and CDR2 SMNVEV (reference sequence). This CDR3 has 14 amino acids. The CDR3 coding sequence is TGTGCCAGCAGTTTATTAGCCGCATCCTACGAGCAGTACTTC. This translates into CASSLLAASYEQYF.

This clone came up once. The V and J genes are TRBV7-9 and TRBJ2-7, with 7 bases matching TRBD2. CDR3 length: 14 amino acids. Germline V lookup: CDR1 SEHNR, CDR2 FQNEAQ (reference sequence). Trimming cost V 5 bases and J 3 bases; bases outside gene matches: 7. CDR3 residues: CASSPPSGLYEQYF. CDR3 in DNA: TGTGCCAGCAGCCCCCCTAGCGGCCTCTACGAGCAGTACTTC. The whole variable domain, filled in from reference TRBV7-9 and TRBJ2-7, reads DTGVSQNPRHKITKRGQNVTFRCDPISEHNRLYWYRQTLGQGPEFLTYFQNEAQLEKSRLLSDRFSAERPKGSFSTLEIQRTEQGDSAMYLCASSPPSGLYEQYFGPGTRLTVT.

The chain couples TRBV6-6 to TRBJ2-1; 9 bases map to TRBD1. The CDR3 is 16 residues long. With 2 bases clipped from V and 7 bases from J, the junction kept 9 bases outside the gene matches. The germline gives CDR1 MNHNY, CDR2 SVGAGI (reference sequence). This CDR3 reads CASSYDGTGTLNEQFF. CDR3 DNA: TGTGCCAGCAGTTACGATGGGACAGGGACTTTAAATGAGCAGTTCTTC.

The chain recombines TRBV6-5 with TRBJ1-5; 8 bases are shared with TRBD1. Germline values: CDR1 MNHEY, CDR2 SVGAGI. Trimming cost V 5 bases and J 4 bases; bases outside gene matches: 7. There are 15 residues in the CDR3. CDR3 loop: CASSQGQGANQPQHF. The CDR3 DNA reads as TGTGCCAGCAGTCAAGGTCAGGGGGCGAATCAGCCCCAGCATTTT.

The chain has TRBV12-5 and TRBJ2-7; D is undetermined. Trimming cost V 6 bases and J 7 bases, with 13 bases left between them. The length of the CDR3 is 12 residues. The germline CDR1 and CDR2 sequences are LGHNT and FRNRAP. The CDR3 here is CASGPDGREQYF. In DNA, the CDR3 is TGTGCTAGTGGACCTGATGGTAGGGAGCAGTACTTC.

The chain uses TRBV13 and TRBJ2-1; D is unclear. V shed 0 bases and J shed 4 bases, with 7 bases lying between them. CDR1 and CDR2 from the germline V gene are PRHDT and FYEKMQ (reference sequence). The CDR3 runs to 14 residues. CDR3 loop: CASSLGPGYNEQFF. CDR3 DNA sequence: TGTGCCAGCAGCTTAGGGCCAGGATACAATGAGCAGTTCTTC.

V and J are TRBV9 and TRBJ2-7, with 11 bases lining up with TRBD2. After removal of 0 bases from V and 5 bases from J, the junction contained 13 bases not matched to a gene. CDR1 is SGDLS and CDR2 is YYNGEE in the germline V gene. The CDR3 contains 18 residues. The DNA for the CDR3 is TGTGCCAGCAGCGTAGGTAGCGGGAGGGCCGTTTTAAGAGACGAGCAGTACTTC. Translation: CASSVGSGRAVLRDEQYF.

This clone was seen a single time. The chain combines TRBV7-3 with TRBJ2-2; 9 positions agree with TRBD2. Germline loops: CDR1 SGHTA, CDR2 FQGTGA. This CDR3 region has 18 residues. J was trimmed by 10 bases and V by 4 bases; bases with no gene match: 19. The CDR3 here is CASSSHPGLAFEGVELFF. CDR3 in DNA: TGTGCCAGCAGCTCCCATCCGGGACTAGCATTCGAGGGTGTGGAGCTGTTTTTT. The whole variable domain, remainder taken from reference TRBV7-3 and TRBJ2-2, is GAGVSQTPSNKVTEKGKYVELRCDPISGHTALYWYRQSLGQGPEFLIYFQGTGAADDSGLPNDRFFAVRPEGSVSTLKIQRTERGDSAVYLCASSSHPGLAFEGVELFFGEGSRLTVL.

The chain carries TRBV11-2 and TRBJ2-3; 8 positions match TRBD2. CDR3 length: 16 residues. From germline, CDR1 is SGHAT and CDR2 FQNNGV. The junction had 14 bases not matched to a gene; V was cut back by 5 bases and J by 7 bases. The chain's CDR3 is CASSPPLSGREHTQYF. CDR3 sequence (DNA): TGTGCCAGCAGCCCCCCCCTAAGCGGGAGAGAACATACGCAGTATTTT.

Of note for this clone: Other DNA sequences in this specimen translate into the identical CDR3. The chain has TRBV6-5 and TRBJ2-7; unclear D gene. The CDR3 length is 14 residues. Germline values: CDR1 MNHEY, CDR2 SVGAGI. V lost 0 bases and J lost 0, with 6 bases in between. The CDR3 coding sequence is TGTGCCAGCAGTTACTCGGGCAGCTCCTACGAGCAGTACTTC. It is translated as CASSYSGSSYEQYF.

The chain couples TRBV13 to TRBJ2-1; 9 bases agree with TRBD2. Trimming at V came to 4 bases and at J to 9 bases, leaving 10 bases not matched to a gene. This CDR3 has 15 residues. Germline loops: CDR1 PRHDT, CDR2 FYEKMQ (reference sequence). This CDR3 is CASSSLLAGRPEQFF. The CDR3 DNA reads as TGTGCCAGCAGCTCCCTCCTAGCGGGACGGCCTGAGCAGTTCTTC.

V usage is TRBV7-6 and J usage is TRBJ1-2; 8 positions agree with TRBD1. This CDR3 has 17 residues. Germline CDR1 reads SGHVS; CDR2 reads FNYEAQ. Losses at the gene ends were 5 bases for V and 7 bases for J; bases not matched to a gene: 18. The CDR3 reads CASSPGTGGSPRSGYTF. CDR3 nucleotide sequence: TGTGCCAGCAGCCCCGGGACAGGAGGATCCCCCAGGAGTGGCTACACCTTC.

The chain recombines TRBV7-7 with TRBJ2-5; D call uncertain. Trimming removed 0 bases at V and 4 bases at J, with 6 bases between. Germline CDR1 is SSHAT and CDR2 is FNYEAQ (reference sequence). This CDR3 is built from 13 residues. The CDR3 spells CASSLAGSETQYF. CDR3 DNA sequence: TGTGCCAGCAGCTTAGCAGGGTCAGAGACCCAGTACTTC.

V is TRBV5-4 and J is TRBJ2-5, with no clear D. The CDR3 length is 14 residues. CDR1 is SGHNT, CDR2 YYREEE, per germline (reference sequence). The ends were cut back, 5 bases at V and 1 base at J, with 12 bases in the middle. CDR3 loop: CASRVIGIQETQYF. In DNA form, the CDR3 reads TGTGCCAGCAGAGTGATAGGGATCCAAGAGACCCAGTACTTC.

Concerning this clone itself: Other nucleotide sequences in the sample specify the same CDR3. The chain uses TRBV27 and TRBJ2-7, with 7 bases identical to TRBD1. Germline CDR1 is MNHEY and CDR2 is SMNVEV (reference sequence). Germline trimming cut 4 bases from V and 0 bases from J; bases unmatched to any gene: 9. The CDR3 runs 16 residues. This chain's CDR3 is CASSSSTGTLSYEQYF. The CDR3 coding sequence is TGTGCCAGCAGTTCCTCGACAGGGACCCTCTCCTACGAGCAGTACTTC.

This clone was seen only once. The chain carries TRBV4-2 and TRBJ2-7, with a possible D match to TRBD2 (5 bases). This CDR3 has 16 amino acids. Germline V CDR1 and CDR2: LGHNA, YNFKEQ. The germline V and J ends were trimmed by 3 bases and 2 bases, with 17 bases remaining between them. The CDR3 here is CASSHVSASPPYEQYF. In DNA form, the CDR3 reads TGTGCCAGCAGCCACGTTAGCGCGTCCCCCCCCTACGAGCAGTACTTC.

The V and J genes are TRBV5-6 and TRBJ2-5, with D perhaps TRBD1 (5 bases). The CDR3 totals 15 residues. Germline lookup yields CDR1 SGHDT and CDR2 YYEEEE. Trimming took off 0 bases at V and 0 bases at J, with 9 bases between the two ends. Here the CDR3 DNA reads TGTGCCAGCAGCTTGGCGGCAGGGCACCAAGAGACCCAGTACTTC. Residues: CASSLAAGHQETQYF. Full variable domain (outside the CDR3, taken from reference TRBV5-6 and TRBJ2-5): DAGVTQSPTHLIKTRGQQVTLRCSPKSGHDTVSWYQQALGQGPQFIFQYYEEEERQRGNFPDRFSGHQFPNYSSELNVNALLLGDSALYLCASSLAAGHQETQYFGPGTRLLVL.

The CDR3: CASSLTQGQSYEQYF. The CDR3 coding sequence is TGTGCCAGCAGTTTAACGCAGGGCCAGTCCTACGAGCAGTACTTC. J is TRBJ2-7 and V is TRBV28, with D tentatively TRBD1 (5 bases). Germline assignment: CDR1 MDHEN and CDR2 SYDVKM. The CDR3 has 15 amino acids. The germline V and J ends were trimmed by 2 bases and 1 base, with 12 bases remaining between them.

This clone has only one observation. J is TRBJ2-3 and V is TRBV5-4; 7 bases match TRBD2. This CDR3 comprises 14 residues. V dropped 3 bases and J dropped 5; count of bases not matched to a gene: 6. Germline CDR1 is SGHNT and CDR2 is YYREEE (reference sequence). CDR3 residues: CASSSGLGQDTQYF. The CDR3 bases are TGTGCCAGCAGCTCCGGACTAGGCCAAGATACGCAGTATTTT. Full variable domain (missing parts from reference TRBV5-4 and TRBJ2-3): ETGVTQSPTHLIKTRGQQVTLRCSSQSGHNTVSWYQQALGQGPQFIFQYYREEENGRGNFPPRFSGLQFPNYSSELNVNALELDDSALYLCASSSGLGQDTQYFGPGTRLTVL.